This T cell receptor beta chain was recorded in a study of blood T cell repertoires in COVID-19. Looking at the study overall: T cells, B-cell-depleted T cells, or PBMCs supplied cDNA or gDNA.

Data came from immunoSEQ multiplex PCR; TCRdb stores just in-frame clones and leaves some out. The table records more than 250,000 clones, approximately 85% of them present only once. This CDR3 has 13 residues. J gave up 2 bases and V 4 bases, and 1 base lay outside the gene matches. Per germline, CDR1 SGHNT and CDR2 YENEEA. This sequence was found in a man aged 45-65 years with active or convalescent COVID-19. Specimen: peripheral blood. The chain carries TRBV11-3 and TRBJ2-5; 7 nucleotides match TRBD1. The CDR3 protein is CASSSGQQETQYF. Here the CDR3 DNA reads TGTGCCAGCAGCTCGGGACAGCAAGAGACCCAGTACTTC.